This T cell receptor beta chain appears in the sequencing data of a study of T cells in Graves' hyperthyroidism and ophthalmopathy. Amplification of TCR beta CDR3 regions was performed using RNA transcripts as template. In the first-round RT-PCR of the TCR CDR3, the HTBI primer set was used. Via MiXCR, TCRdb re-called the multiplex PCR reads, giving one row per CDR3 protein. This sample has 550,000 to 600,000 distinct CDR3 sequences, with approximately 15% found just once. This clonotype occurred many times. From germline, CDR1 is DFQATT and CDR2 SNEGSKA (reference sequence). CDR3 length: 11 amino acids. V was pared by 7 bases and J by 7 bases, with 13 bases between.

This receptor was obtained from a woman aged 18 to 35 with Graves' hyperthyroidism. The gene calls are TRBV20-1 and TRBJ1-2; D may be TRBD1 (5 bases). Material for sequencing was blood. For the CDR3, the DNA is TGCAGTGGCACGGGTCAGGGTGGCTACACCTTC. It codes for CSGTGQGGYTF.